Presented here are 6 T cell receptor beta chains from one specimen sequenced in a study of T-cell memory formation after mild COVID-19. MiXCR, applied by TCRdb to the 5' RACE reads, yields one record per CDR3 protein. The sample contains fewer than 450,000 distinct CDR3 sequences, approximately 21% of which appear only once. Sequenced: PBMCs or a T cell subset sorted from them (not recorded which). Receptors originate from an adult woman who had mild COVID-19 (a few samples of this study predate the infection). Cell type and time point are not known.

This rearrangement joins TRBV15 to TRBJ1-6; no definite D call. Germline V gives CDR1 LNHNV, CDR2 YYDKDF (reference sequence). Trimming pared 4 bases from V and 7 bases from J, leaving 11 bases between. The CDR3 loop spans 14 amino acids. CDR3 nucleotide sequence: TGTGCCACCAGCATGGAGGGCTTCAATTCACCCCTCCACTTT. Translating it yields CATSMEGFNSPLHF. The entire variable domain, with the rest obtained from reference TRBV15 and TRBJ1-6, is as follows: DAMVIQNPRYQVTQFGKPVTLSCSQTLNHNVMYWYQQKSSQAPKLLFHYYDKDFNNEADTPDNFQSRRPNTSFCFLDIRSPGLGDTAMYLCATSMEGFNSPLHFGNGTRLTVT.

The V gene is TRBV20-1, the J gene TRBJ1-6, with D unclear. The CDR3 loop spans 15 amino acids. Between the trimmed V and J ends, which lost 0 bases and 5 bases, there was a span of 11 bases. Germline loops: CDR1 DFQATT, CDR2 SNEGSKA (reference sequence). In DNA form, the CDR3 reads TGCAGTGCTAGAGATCGGGAGTCAAATAATTCACCCCTCCACTTT. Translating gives CSARDRESNNSPLHF.

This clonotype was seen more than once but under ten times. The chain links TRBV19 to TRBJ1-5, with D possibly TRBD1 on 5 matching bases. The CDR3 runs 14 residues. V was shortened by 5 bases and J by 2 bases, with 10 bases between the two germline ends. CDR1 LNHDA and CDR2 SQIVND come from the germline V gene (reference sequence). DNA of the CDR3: TGTGCCAGTAGTTCCCAGGGAGGCAATCAGCCCCAGCATTTT. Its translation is CASSSQGGNQPQHF.

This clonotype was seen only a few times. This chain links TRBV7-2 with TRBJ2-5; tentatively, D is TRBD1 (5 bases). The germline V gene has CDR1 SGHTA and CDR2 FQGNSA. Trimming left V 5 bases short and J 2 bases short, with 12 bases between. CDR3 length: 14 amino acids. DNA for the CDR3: TGTGCCAGCAGCCTACGGACAAGGCAAGAGACCCAGTACTTC. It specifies CASSLRTRQETQYF.

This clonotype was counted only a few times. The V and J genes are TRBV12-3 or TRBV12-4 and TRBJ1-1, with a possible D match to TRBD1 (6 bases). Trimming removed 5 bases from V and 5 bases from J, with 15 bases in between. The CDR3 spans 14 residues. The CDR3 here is CASSPTGRGTEAFF. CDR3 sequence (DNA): TGTGCCAGCAGTCCAACAGGGCGGGGTACTGAAGCTTTCTTT.

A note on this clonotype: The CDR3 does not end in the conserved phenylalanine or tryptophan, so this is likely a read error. CDR3 in amino acids: CASSQEGGWYSKTPQETQYL. In DNA, the CDR3 is TGCGCCAGCAGCCAAGAAGGCGGTTGGTACTCGAAGACCCCCCAAGAGACCCAGTACTTA. The chain employs TRBV4-3 and TRBJ2-5; D is undetermined. CDR1 is LGHNA and CDR2 is YSLEER in the germline V gene. Trimming took 0 bases from V and 1 from J, leaving 24 bases between them. CDR3 size: 20 residues.